The TCR beta chain described here comes from a study of OX40 agonist ivuxolimab in advanced cancers. The V and J ends lost 3 bases and 7 bases, in that order; junction bases with no gene match: 6. In germline, CDR1 is MNHEY, CDR2 SMNVEV (reference sequence). The CDR3 has 14 residues. TCRdb's copy holds only in-frame clones and misses some; the assay was immunoSEQ multiplex PCR. In the table there are fewer than 85,000 clones, over 75% of which are singletons. The chain joins TRBV27 to TRBJ2-7; 10 bases fit TRBD2. This sequence was found in an adult with an advanced solid tumor such as melanoma, head and neck, liver or kidney cancer. The sample in question was CD4+ or CD8+ T cells sorted from blood, obtained in a trial of the OX40 agonist ivuxolimab. CDR3 nucleotides: TGTGCCAGCAGTTTGAGCGGGGGGGTTTGGGAGCAGTACTTC. Translation: CASSLSGGVWEQYF.